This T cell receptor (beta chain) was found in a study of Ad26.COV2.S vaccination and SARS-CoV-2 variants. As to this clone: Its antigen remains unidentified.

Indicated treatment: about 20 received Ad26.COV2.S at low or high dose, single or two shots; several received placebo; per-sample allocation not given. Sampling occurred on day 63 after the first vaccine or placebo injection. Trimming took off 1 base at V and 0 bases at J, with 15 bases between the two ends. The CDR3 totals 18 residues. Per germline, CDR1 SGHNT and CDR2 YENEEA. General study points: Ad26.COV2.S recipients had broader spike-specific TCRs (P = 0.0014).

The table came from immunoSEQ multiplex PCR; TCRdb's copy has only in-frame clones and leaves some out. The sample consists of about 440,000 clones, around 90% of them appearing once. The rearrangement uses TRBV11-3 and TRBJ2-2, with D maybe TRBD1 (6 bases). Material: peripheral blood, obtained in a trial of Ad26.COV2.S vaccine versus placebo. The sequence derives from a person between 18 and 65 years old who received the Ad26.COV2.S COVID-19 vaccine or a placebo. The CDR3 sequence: CASSLVGRQDANTGELFF. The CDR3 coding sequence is TGTGCCAGCAGCTTAGTTGGGCGACAGGACGCGAACACCGGGGAGCTGTTTTTT.